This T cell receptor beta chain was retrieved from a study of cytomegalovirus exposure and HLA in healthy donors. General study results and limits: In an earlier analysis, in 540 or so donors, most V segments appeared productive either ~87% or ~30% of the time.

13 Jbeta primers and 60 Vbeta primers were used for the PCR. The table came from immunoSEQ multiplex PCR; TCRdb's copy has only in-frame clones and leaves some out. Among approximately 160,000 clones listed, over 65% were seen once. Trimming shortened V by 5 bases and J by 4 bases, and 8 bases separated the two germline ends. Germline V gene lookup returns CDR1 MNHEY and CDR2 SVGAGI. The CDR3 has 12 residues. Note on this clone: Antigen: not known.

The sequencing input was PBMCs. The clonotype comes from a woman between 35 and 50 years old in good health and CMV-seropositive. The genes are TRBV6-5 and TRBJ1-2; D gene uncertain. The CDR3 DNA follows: TGTGCCAGCAGTGAAAGTAGCTATGGCTACACCTTC. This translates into CASSESSYGYTF.